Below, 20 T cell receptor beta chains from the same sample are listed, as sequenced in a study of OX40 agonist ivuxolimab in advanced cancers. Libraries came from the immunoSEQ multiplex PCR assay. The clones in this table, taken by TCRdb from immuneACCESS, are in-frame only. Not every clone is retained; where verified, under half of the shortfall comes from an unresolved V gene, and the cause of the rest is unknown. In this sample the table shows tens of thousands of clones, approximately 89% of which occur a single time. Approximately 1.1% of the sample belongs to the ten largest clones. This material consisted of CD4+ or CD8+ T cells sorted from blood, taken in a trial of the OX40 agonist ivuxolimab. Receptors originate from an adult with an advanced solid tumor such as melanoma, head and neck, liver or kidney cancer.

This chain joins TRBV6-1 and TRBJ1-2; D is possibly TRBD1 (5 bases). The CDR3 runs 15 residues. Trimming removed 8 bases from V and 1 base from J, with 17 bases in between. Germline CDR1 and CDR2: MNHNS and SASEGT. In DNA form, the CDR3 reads TGTGCCAGCGGGGGTGGGGACCCCTTTAACTATGGCTACACCTTC. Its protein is CASGGGDPFNYGYTF.

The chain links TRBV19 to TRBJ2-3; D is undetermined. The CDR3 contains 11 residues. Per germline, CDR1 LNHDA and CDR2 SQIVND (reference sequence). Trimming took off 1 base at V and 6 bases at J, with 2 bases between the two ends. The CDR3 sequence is CASSIGDTQYF. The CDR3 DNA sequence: TGTGCCAGTAGTATAGGCGATACGCAGTATTTT.

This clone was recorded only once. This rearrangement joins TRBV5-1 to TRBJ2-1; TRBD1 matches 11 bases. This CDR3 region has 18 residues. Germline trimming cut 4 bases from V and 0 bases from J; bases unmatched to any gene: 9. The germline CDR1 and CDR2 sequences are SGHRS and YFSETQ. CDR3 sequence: CASSPGQGVRSSYNEQFF. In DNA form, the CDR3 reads TGCGCCAGCAGCCCGGGACAGGGGGTGAGAAGCTCCTACAATGAGCAGTTCTTC.

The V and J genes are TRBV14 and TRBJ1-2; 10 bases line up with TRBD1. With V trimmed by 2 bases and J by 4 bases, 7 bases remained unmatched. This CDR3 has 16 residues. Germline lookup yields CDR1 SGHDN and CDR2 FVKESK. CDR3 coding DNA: TGTGCCAGCAGCCAACTCGGACAGGGGGAGAGCTATGGCTACACCTTC. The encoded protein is CASSQLGQGESYGYTF.

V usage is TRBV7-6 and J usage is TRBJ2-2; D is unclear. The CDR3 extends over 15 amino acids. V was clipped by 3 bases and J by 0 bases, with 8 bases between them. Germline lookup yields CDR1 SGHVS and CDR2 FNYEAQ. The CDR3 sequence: CASSFRRANTGELFF. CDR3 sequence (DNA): TGTGCCAGCAGCTTTCGACGTGCGAACACCGGGGAGCTGTTTTTT. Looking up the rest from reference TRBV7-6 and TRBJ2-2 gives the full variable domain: GAGVSQSPRYKVTKRGQDVALRCDPISGHVSLYWYRQALGQGPEFLTYFNYEAQQDKSGLPNDRFSAERPEGSISTLTIQRTEQRDSAMYRCASSFRRANTGELFFGEGSRLTVL.

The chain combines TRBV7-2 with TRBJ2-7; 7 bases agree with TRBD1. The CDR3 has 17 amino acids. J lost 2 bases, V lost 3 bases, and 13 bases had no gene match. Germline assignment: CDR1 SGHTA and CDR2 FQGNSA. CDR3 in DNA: TGTGCCAGCAGCTTTAGGGGTCCGGGACAGCGAGCCTACGAGCAGTACTTC. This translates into CASSFRGPGQRAYEQYF.

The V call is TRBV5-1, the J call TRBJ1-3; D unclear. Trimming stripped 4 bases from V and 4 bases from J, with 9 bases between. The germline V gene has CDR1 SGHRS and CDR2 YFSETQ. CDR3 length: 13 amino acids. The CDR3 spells CASSPDPGNTIYF. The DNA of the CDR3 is TGCGCCAGCAGCCCGGATCCAGGAAACACCATATATTTT.

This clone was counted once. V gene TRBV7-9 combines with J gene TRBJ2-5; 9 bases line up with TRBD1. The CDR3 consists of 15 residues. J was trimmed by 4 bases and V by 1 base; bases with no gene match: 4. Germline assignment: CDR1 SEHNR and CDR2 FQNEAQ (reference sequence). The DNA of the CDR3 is TGTGCCAGCAGCTTAGACGGGACAGGGCGAGAGACCCAGTACTTC. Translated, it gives CASSLDGTGRETQYF.

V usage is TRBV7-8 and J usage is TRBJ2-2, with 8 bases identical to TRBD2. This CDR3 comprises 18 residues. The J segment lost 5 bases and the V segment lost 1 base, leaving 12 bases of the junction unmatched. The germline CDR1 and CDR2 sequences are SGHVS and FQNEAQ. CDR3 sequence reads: CASSLVVRAGVGTGELFF. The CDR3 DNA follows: TGTGCCAGCAGCTTAGTGGTACGAGCGGGGGTTGGAACCGGGGAGCTGTTTTTT. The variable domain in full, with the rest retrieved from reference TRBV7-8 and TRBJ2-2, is GAGVSQSPRYKVAKRGQDVALRCDPISGHVSLFWYQQALGQGPEFLTYFQNEAQLDKSGLPSDRFFAERPEGSVSTLKIQRTQQEDSAVYLCASSLVVRAGVGTGELFFGEGSRLTVL.

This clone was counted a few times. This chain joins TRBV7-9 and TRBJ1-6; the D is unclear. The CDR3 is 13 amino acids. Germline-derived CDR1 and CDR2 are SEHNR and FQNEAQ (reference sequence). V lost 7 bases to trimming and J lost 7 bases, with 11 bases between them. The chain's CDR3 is CASNKGANSPLHF. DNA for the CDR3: TGTGCCAGCAACAAGGGAGCGAATTCACCCCTCCACTTT.

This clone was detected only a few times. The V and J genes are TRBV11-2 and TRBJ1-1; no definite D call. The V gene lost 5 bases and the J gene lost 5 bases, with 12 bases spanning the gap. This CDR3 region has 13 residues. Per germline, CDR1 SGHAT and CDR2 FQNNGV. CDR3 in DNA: TGTGCCAGCAGCCCCCATCTGGGGACTGAAGCTTTCTTT. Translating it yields CASSPHLGTEAFF. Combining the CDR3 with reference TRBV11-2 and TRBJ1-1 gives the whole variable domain EAGVAQSPRYKIIEKRQSVAFWCNPISGHATLYWYQQILGQGPKLLIQFQNNGVVDDSQLPKDRFSAERLKGVDSTLKIQPAKLEDSAVYLCASSPHLGTEAFFGQGTRLTVV.

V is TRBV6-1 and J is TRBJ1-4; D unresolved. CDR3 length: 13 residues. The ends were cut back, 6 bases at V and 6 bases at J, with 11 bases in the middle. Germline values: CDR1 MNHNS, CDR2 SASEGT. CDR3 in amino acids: CASRGGRDEKLFF. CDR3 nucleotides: TGTGCCAGCAGGGGAGGGCGGGATGAAAAACTGTTTTTT.

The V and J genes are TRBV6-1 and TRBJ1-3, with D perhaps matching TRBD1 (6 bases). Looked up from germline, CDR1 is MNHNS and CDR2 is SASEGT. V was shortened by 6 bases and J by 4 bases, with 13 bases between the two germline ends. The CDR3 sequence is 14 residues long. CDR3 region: CASSSTGPGNTIYF. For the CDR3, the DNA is TGTGCCAGCAGCTCCACAGGGCCGGGAAACACCATATATTTT.

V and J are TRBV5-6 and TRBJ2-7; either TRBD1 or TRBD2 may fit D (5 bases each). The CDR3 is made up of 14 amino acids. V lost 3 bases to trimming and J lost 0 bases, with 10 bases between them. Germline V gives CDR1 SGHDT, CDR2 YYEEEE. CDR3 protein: CASSSRDGSYEQYF. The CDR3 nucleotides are TGTGCCAGCAGCTCAAGGGACGGCTCCTACGAGCAGTACTTC.

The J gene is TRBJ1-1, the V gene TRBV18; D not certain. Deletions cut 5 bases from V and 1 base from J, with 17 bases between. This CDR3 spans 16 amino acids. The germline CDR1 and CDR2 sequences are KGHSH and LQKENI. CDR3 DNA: TGTGCCAGCTCATGGTCTGGCAGTAAGTCGAACACTGAAGCTTTCTTT. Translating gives CASSWSGSKSNTEAFF.

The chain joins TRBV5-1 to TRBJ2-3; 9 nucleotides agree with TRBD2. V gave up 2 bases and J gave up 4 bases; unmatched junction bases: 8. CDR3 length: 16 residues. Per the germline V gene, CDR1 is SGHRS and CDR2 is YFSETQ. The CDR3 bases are TGCGCCAGCAGCTTCGGGGCTAGCGGGGTGTCAGATACGCAGTATTTT. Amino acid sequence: CASSFGASGVSDTQYF.

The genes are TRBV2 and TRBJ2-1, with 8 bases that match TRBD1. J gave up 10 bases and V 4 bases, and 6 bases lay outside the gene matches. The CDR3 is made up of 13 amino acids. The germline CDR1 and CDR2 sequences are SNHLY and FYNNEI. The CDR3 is CASSGTGRGEQFF. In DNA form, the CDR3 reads TGTGCCAGCAGTGGGACAGGGAGAGGCGAGCAGTTCTTC.

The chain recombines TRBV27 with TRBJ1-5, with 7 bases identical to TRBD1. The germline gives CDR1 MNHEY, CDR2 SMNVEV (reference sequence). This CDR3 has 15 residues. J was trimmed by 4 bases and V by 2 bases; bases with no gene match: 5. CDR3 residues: CASSLGRQGNQPQHF. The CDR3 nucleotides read TGTGCCAGCAGTTTAGGGCGACAGGGAAATCAGCCCCAGCATTTT.

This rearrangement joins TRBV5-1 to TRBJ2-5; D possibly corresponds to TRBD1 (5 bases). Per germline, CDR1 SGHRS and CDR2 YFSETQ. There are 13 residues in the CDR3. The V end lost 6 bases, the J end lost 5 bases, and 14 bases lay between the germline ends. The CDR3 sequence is CASTGQYAETQYF. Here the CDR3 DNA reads TGCGCCAGCACAGGGCAATACGCGGAGACCCAGTACTTC.

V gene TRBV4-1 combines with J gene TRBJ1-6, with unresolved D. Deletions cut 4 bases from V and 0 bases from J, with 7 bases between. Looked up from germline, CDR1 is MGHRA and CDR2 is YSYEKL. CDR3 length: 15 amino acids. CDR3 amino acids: CASSRESSYNSPLHF. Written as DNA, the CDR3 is TGCGCCAGCAGCCGAGAGAGCTCCTATAATTCACCCCTCCACTTT.